This T cell receptor (beta chain) was captured in a study of blood T cells in healthy people across ages. Findings and caveats of the study: Expanded clonotype shifts may have been confounded, as the donors had an unknown CMV status.

A second roughly 7 to 12 cycle PCR used barcoded and J-beta primers. TCRdb ran MiXCR on the 5' RACE reads and lists one entry per CDR3 protein. Counted here are around 1.5 million distinct CDR3 sequences, roughly a third occurring once; the ten biggest clones make up 11%. In the case of this clonotype: As yet, its antigen is unknown. Sequence at one end of the junction differs from germline and may be a read error.

Germline V lookup: CDR1 MDHEN, CDR2 SYDVKM. The CDR3 covers 14 residues. Sample: blood. The receptor was derived from a woman in her 30s in good health. The J gene is TRBJ2-7, the V gene TRBV28; 7 bases agree with TRBD2. The DNA for the CDR3 is TGTGTCAGCAGTACTGGCGGGAGTTCCTACGAGCAGTACTTC. Its translation is CVSSTGGSSYEQYF. Complete variable domain (other parts from reference TRBV28 and TRBJ2-7): DVKVTQSSRYLVKRTGEKVFLECVQDMDHENMFWYRQDPGLGLRLIYFSYDVKMKEKGDIPEGYSVSREKKERFSLILESASTNQTSMYLCVSSTGGSSYEQYFGPGTRLTVT.